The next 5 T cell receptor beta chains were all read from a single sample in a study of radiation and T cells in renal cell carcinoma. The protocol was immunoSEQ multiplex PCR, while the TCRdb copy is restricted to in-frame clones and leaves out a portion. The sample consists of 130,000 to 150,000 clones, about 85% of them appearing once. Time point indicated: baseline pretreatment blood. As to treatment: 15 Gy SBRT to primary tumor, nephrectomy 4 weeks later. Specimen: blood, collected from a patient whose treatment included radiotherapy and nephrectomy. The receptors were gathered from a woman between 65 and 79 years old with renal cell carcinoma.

The DNA of the CDR3 is TGTGCCAGCAGCTTAGTGGGCTCAGGGGGCCATGGCTACACCTTC. Amino acids: CASSLVGSGGHGYTF. The rearrangement uses TRBV7-9 and TRBJ1-2; TRBD1 agrees at 8 bases. V shed 1 base, J shed 6 bases, and the junction held 7 bases outside the gene matches. The V gene's germline CDR1 is SEHNR and CDR2 FQNEAQ (reference sequence). The CDR3 consists of 15 residues.

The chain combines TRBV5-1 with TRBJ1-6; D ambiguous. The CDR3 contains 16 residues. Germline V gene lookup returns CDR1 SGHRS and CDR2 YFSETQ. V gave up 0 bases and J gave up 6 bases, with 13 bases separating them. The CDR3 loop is CASSLDSGTGNSPLHF. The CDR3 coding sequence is TGCGCCAGCAGCTTGGATTCGGGAACCGGTAATTCACCCCTCCACTTT.

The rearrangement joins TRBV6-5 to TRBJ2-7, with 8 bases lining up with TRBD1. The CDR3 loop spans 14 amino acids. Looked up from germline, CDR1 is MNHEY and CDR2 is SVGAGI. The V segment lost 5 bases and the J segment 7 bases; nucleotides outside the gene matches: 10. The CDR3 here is CASSRLGQGGEQYF. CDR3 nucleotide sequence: TGTGCCAGCAGTAGACTAGGACAGGGCGGAGAGCAGTACTTC.

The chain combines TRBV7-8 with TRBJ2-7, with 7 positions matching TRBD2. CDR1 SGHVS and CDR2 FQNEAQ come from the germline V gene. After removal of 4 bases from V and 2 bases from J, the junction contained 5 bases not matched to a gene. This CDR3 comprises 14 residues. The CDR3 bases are TGTGCCAGCAGCTCAAGCGGGGTAACCTACGAGCAGTACTTC. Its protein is CASSSSGVTYEQYF.

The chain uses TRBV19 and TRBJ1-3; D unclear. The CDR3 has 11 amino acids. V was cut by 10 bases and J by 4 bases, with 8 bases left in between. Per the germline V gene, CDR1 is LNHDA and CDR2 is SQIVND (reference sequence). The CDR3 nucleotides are TGTGCCACACGACGGGGAAACACCATATATTTT. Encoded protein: CATRRGNTIYF.